This TCR beta chain was recovered during a study of cytomegalovirus exposure and HLA in healthy donors. The ends lost 3 bases at V and 0 bases at J; junction bases unmatched: 2. This CDR3 has 15 residues. Germline CDR1 reads KGHSH; CDR2 reads LQKENI. Vbeta (60) and Jbeta (13) primers were used in the PCR. Using immunoSEQ multiplex PCR, the repertoire was profiled, and TCRdb retains in-frame clones only, with some absent. In the table there are 90,000 to 140,000 clones, under 80% of which are singletons. The source of this sequence is a woman in her 40s in good health and CMV-seropositive. The material sequenced was PBMCs. The chain has TRBV18 and TRBJ1-3, with 7 positions matching TRBD1. DNA for the CDR3: TGTGCCAGCTCACCGGGACAGTACTCTGGAAACACCATATATTTT. This encodes CASSPGQYSGNTIYF.